Included here is one TCR beta chain sequence, with context. Its antigen is unknown. The source material, RNA transcripts, was used to amplify TCR beta CDR3 regions. HTBI primers were employed in a first-round RT-PCR of the TCR CDR3. TCRdb reprocessed the multiplex PCR reads with MiXCR, giving one entry per CDR3 protein. Of around 110,000 distinct CDR3 sequences detected, around a sixth appear once; the ten largest clones hold around 42%. The sample comes from a study of T cells in Graves' hyperthyroidism and ophthalmopathy. Study observations and caveats: Through a model of 13 V-J features, ophthalmopathy was separated from stable hyperthyroidism. The model's output predicted ophthalmopathy at a median of roughly 6 months prior to onset. Most clonotypes expanded in thyroid above 0.001 were likewise present in blood.

CDR1 is SGHAT and CDR2 is FQDESV in the germline V gene (reference sequence). This CDR3 has 12 residues. Deletions cut 5 bases from V and 10 bases from J, with 13 bases between. Exclusion followed for patients with uncontrolled infection, other autoimmune disease, pregnancy or lactation. This clonotype originated in a woman aged 50 to 60 with Graves' hyperthyroidism. The chain joins TRBV11-1 to TRBJ2-3, with D possibly being TRBD2 (5 bases). The sample taken for sequencing was blood. The CDR3 region is CASSAVERAQYF. The CDR3 DNA reads as TGTGCCAGCAGCGCCGTGGAGAGGGCGCAGTATTTT.